This TCR beta chain was identified in a study of CD8+CD57+ T cells in acquired aplastic anemia. Whole-study context: Average DNA yield from sorted CD4+ and CD8+ cells was around 3 ug.

The study, taken as a whole, reports: More than 25 was the count of CD8+ CDR3 sequences that patients shared with controls. No significant patient-versus-control difference appeared in CD8+ Simpson's diversity.

Investigators profiled TCR beta VDJ and CDR3 from genomic DNA template. TCRdb re-derived calls from the reads in MiXCR, one entry per CDR3 protein. Of around 430,000 distinct CDR3 sequences in the sample, around 32% are singletons; the top ten hold around 0.82%. Previously, flow cytometry had revealed CD8+CD57+ cell expansion in the patients chosen for sequencing. Every patient was diagnosed with severe acquired aplastic anemia. Germline V gives CDR1 DFQATT, CDR2 SNEGSKA (reference sequence). The CDR3 length is 13 residues. Between the trimmed V and J ends, which lost 3 bases and 0 bases, there was a span of 8 bases. Many counts were recorded for this clonotype. Its antigen is undetermined.

The origin of this receptor is a human donor with aplastic anemia. The source material was sorted CD4+, CD8+, or CD8+CD57+ T cells (not recorded which) from PBMCs. The V call is TRBV20-1, the J call TRBJ1-1; perhaps TRBD1 as D (5 bases). The CDR3 bases are TGCAGTGCTAGTCAGGGCATGAACACTGAAGCTTTCTTT. This gives the protein CSASQGMNTEAFF.